These 27 T cell receptor beta chains originate from one sample sequenced in a study of cytomegalovirus exposure and HLA in healthy donors. The PCR was carried out with 60 Vbeta primers and 13 Jbeta primers. Libraries were prepared by immunoSEQ multiplex PCR; TCRdb keeps only in-frame clonotypes and omits some of them. The sample yields about 170,000 clones, under 80% seen once. Sample: PBMCs. The receptors derive from a female donor in good health and CMV-seronegative.

The V and J genes are TRBV5-1 and TRBJ2-1; the D is unclear. The CDR3 is made up of 13 amino acids. V dropped 1 base and J dropped 3 bases, with 5 bases sitting between them. The germline gives CDR1 SGHRS, CDR2 YFSETQ. The CDR3 region is CASSLPSYNEQFF. CDR3 sequence (DNA): TGCGCCAGCAGCTTGCCCAGCTACAATGAGCAGTTCTTC.

About this clone: This same CDR3 is encoded by further DNA sequences in the sample. V is TRBV28 and J is TRBJ1-6; possible D gene TRBD1, 5 bases. This CDR3 has 14 amino acids. V was pared by 6 bases and J by 3 bases, with 9 bases between. Germline-derived CDR1 and CDR2 are MDHEN and SYDVKM. For the CDR3, the DNA is TGTGCCAGCAGCCTCCAGGGCTATAATTCACCCCTCCACTTT. This translates into CASSLQGYNSPLHF.

The chain links TRBV11-2 to TRBJ1-1; 7 bases are shared with TRBD1. The CDR3 has 15 residues. V trimming: 5 bases; J trimming: 3 bases; junction bases outside the gene matches: 9. Germline V gives CDR1 SGHAT, CDR2 FQNNGV. The CDR3 loop reads CASSHQTGFDTEAFF. Written as DNA, the CDR3 is TGTGCCAGCAGCCACCAGACAGGGTTTGACACTGAAGCTTTCTTT. Looking up the rest from reference TRBV11-2 and TRBJ1-1 gives the full variable domain: EAGVAQSPRYKIIEKRQSVAFWCNPISGHATLYWYQQILGQGPKLLIQFQNNGVVDDSQLPKDRFSAERLKGVDSTLKIQPAKLEDSAVYLCASSHQTGFDTEAFFGQGTRLTVV.

The chain is built from TRBV25-1 and TRBJ2-1, with TRBD2 matching over 9 bases. CDR3 size: 14 residues. Germline assignment: CDR1 MGHDK and CDR2 SYGVNS. V lost 6 bases to trimming and J lost 6 bases; unmatched junction nucleotides: 6. Here the CDR3 DNA reads TGTGCCAGCAGGCTAGCGGGGTCAGGCAATGAGCAGTTCTTC. Amino acids: CASRLAGSGNEQFF.

This clone was counted once. The chain joins TRBV15 to TRBJ2-3; 8 nucleotides align to TRBD2. The CDR3 loop spans 16 amino acids. In germline, CDR1 is LNHNV, CDR2 YYDKDF (reference sequence). Trimming took 0 bases from V and 4 from J; bases not matched to a gene: 6. CDR3 residues: CATSRDDGGAADTQYF. CDR3 bases: TGTGCCACCAGCAGAGATGACGGGGGGGCTGCAGATACGCAGTATTTT. Variable domain in full (rest from reference TRBV15 and TRBJ2-3): DAMVIQNPRYQVTQFGKPVTLSCSQTLNHNVMYWYQQKSSQAPKLLFHYYDKDFNNEADTPDNFQSRRPNTSFCFLDIRSPGLGDTAMYLCATSRDDGGAADTQYFGPGTRLTVL.

The table lists this clone with a few counts. The V gene is TRBV27, the J gene TRBJ1-6, with TRBD1 identical over 10 bases. Trimming took 4 bases from V and 7 from J; bases not matched to a gene: 13. The V gene's germline CDR1 is MNHEY and CDR2 SMNVEV (reference sequence). There are 18 residues in the CDR3. CDR3 sequence: CASSWDRQGAGKNSPLHF. Written as DNA, the CDR3 is TGTGCCAGCAGTTGGGATCGACAGGGGGCGGGAAAGAATTCACCCCTCCACTTT.

This chain joins TRBV7-8 and TRBJ1-3, with D unclear. V lost 0 bases and J 0 bases, leaving 12 bases between the germline ends. CDR3 length: 17 residues. Germline V CDR1 and CDR2: SGHVS, FQNEAQ. The CDR3 is CASSLARGDLSGNTIYF. CDR3 DNA sequence: TGTGCCAGCAGCTTAGCCCGAGGTGACCTCTCTGGAAACACCATATATTTT.

The chain has TRBV27 and TRBJ1-1; 8 nucleotides line up with TRBD1. This CDR3 region has 14 residues. V lost 3 bases to trimming and J lost 5 bases; unmatched junction nucleotides: 5. Germline lookup yields CDR1 MNHEY and CDR2 SMNVEV (reference sequence). CDR3 sequence: CASSLSRGRTEAFF. The CDR3 DNA reads as TGTGCCAGCAGTTTGAGCAGGGGGCGAACTGAAGCTTTCTTT.

This sequence joins TRBV15 and TRBJ2-3, with 9 bases aligning to TRBD2. This CDR3 is built from 20 residues. Germline V gene lookup returns CDR1 LNHNV and CDR2 YYDKDF (reference sequence). V lost 2 bases, J lost 0 bases, and 15 bases stayed unmatched. The DNA of the CDR3 is TGTGCCACCAGCAGAAAGGCTAGCGGGGAGGGGGTAGCTAGCACAGATACGCAGTATTTT. Its translation: CATSRKASGEGVASTDTQYF.

The chain has TRBV18 and TRBJ2-2, with D perhaps TRBD2 (5 bases). CDR3 length: 16 residues. Germline V CDR1 and CDR2: KGHSH, LQKENI. V lost 3 bases, J lost 2 bases, and 13 bases lay in between. The CDR3 spells CASSPEGLANTGELFF. CDR3 coding DNA: TGTGCCAGCTCACCTGAGGGCCTAGCCAACACCGGGGAGCTGTTTTTT.

V usage is TRBV29-1 and J usage is TRBJ1-1, with D hard to call. V lost 7 bases and J 7 bases, leaving 13 bases between the germline ends. CDR3 length equals 11 residues. Germline V gene data show CDR1 as SQVTM and CDR2 as ANQGSEA. This CDR3 is CSAVGEGEAFF. The CDR3 DNA follows: TGCAGCGCCGTCGGGGAGGGTGAAGCTTTCTTT. Filled out from reference TRBV29-1 and TRBJ1-1, the complete variable domain reads SAVISQKPSRDICQRGTSLTIQCQVDSQVTMMFWYRQQPGQSLTLIATANQGSEATYESGFVIDKFPISRPNLTFSTLTVSNMSPEDSSIYLCSAVGEGEAFFGQGTRLTVV.

The rearrangement joins TRBV9 to TRBJ1-1; D remains ambiguous. This CDR3 has 13 residues. Deletions cut 7 bases from V and 2 bases from J, with 12 bases between. CDR1 and CDR2 (germline): SGDLS, YYNGEE. For the CDR3, the DNA is TGTGCCAGCCGGTCGACGGGAAACACTGAAGCTTTCTTT. Amino acid sequence: CASRSTGNTEAFF.

The chain joins TRBV6-1 to TRBJ1-5; D is unresolved. The CDR3 length is 11 residues. Germline CDR1 reads MNHNS; CDR2 reads SASEGT. Trimming left V 5 bases short and J 9 bases short, with 8 bases between. The CDR3 DNA sequence: TGTGCCAGCAGTTACCTAGGGCCCCAGCATTTT. This sequence encodes CASSYLGPQHF.

J is TRBJ1-5 and V is TRBV18, with 7 bases matching TRBD1. This CDR3 region has 15 residues. With 3 bases clipped from V and 3 bases from J, the junction kept 5 bases outside the gene matches. Per the germline V gene, CDR1 is KGHSH and CDR2 is LQKENI. The CDR3 DNA sequence: TGTGCCAGCTCACCGGGGACAGTCCCCAATCAGCCCCAGCATTTT. Protein product: CASSPGTVPNQPQHF.

V is TRBV20-1 and J is TRBJ2-7; maybe TRBD1 (6 bases). Germline CDR1 is DFQATT and CDR2 is SNEGSKA (reference sequence). Trimming took 5 bases from V and 4 from J, leaving 9 bases between them. This CDR3 has 11 residues. CDR3 nucleotides: TGCAGTGCTGGACAGACTTACGAGCAGTACTTC. Translation: CSAGQTYEQYF.

The chain couples TRBV6-5 to TRBJ1-1, with no clear D. Germline V CDR1 and CDR2: MNHEY, SVGAGI. The CDR3 is 13 amino acids. Trimming removed 3 bases at V and 4 bases at J, with 9 bases between. CDR3 sequence: CASSYVYTTEAFF. The CDR3 nucleotides read TGTGCCAGCAGTTATGTATACACCACTGAAGCTTTCTTT.

Only one count was recorded for this clone. CDR3 sequence reads: CASSFGVGHTEAFF. CDR3 nucleotides: TGTGCCAGCAGCTTCGGGGTAGGGCACACTGAAGCTTTCTTT. The chain uses TRBV11-2 and TRBJ1-1, with no clear D. V lost 3 bases, J lost 3 bases, and 11 bases lay in between. Germline lookup yields CDR1 SGHAT and CDR2 FQNNGV. The CDR3 is 14 amino acids.

This chain links TRBV6-5 with TRBJ2-7; 8 bases match TRBD2. With V trimmed by 7 bases and J by 7 bases, 6 bases remained unmatched. The germline V gene encodes CDR1 MNHEY and CDR2 SVGAGI. This CDR3 comprises 12 residues. The CDR3 reads CASNRGGREQYF. As DNA, the CDR3 is TGTGCCAGCAACCGGGGGGGTCGGGAGCAGTACTTC.

The V gene is TRBV11-3, the J gene TRBJ2-3; 7 bases agree with TRBD2. There are 13 residues in the CDR3. The germline gives CDR1 SGHNT, CDR2 YENEEA. V trimming: 8 bases; J trimming: 7 bases; junction bases outside the gene matches: 9. This chain's CDR3 is CASGEGPENTQYF. As DNA, the CDR3 is TGTGCCAGCGGGGAGGGACCAGAGAATACGCAGTATTTT.

The V and J genes are TRBV6-5 and TRBJ1-4, with TRBD1 matching over 8 bases. The CDR3 has 15 amino acids. Germline CDR1 reads MNHEY; CDR2 reads SVGAGI. Unmatched junction bases numbered 9, after V lost 4 bases and J lost 8 bases. Here the CDR3 reads CASSLSGTGLEKLFF. The CDR3 nucleotides are TGTGCCAGCAGTTTATCCGGGACAGGTCTGGAAAAACTGTTTTTT.

CDR3 sequence: CASSEVFDIRETQYF. CDR3 DNA sequence: TGTGCCAGCAGTGAAGTATTTGACATTCGGGAGACCCAGTACTTC. The genes are TRBV2 and TRBJ2-5; D not certain. V dropped 1 base and J dropped 5 bases, with 14 bases sitting between them. CDR3 length: 15 residues. From germline, CDR1 is SNHLY and CDR2 FYNNEI.

V and J are TRBV6-4 and TRBJ1-4; D gene uncertain. V was cut by 8 bases and J by 8 bases, with 9 bases left in between. The germline gives CDR1 MRHNA, CDR2 SNTAGT. CDR3 length: 11 amino acids. CDR3 bases: TGTGCCAGCGGGAGTGGAGAAAAACTGTTTTTT. Protein product: CASGSGEKLFF.

The rearrangement joins TRBV18 to TRBJ1-4; perhaps TRBD1 as D (5 bases). The V end was cut by 2 bases, the J end by 3 bases, with 25 bases between. CDR3 length equals 20 residues. CDR1 is KGHSH, CDR2 LQKENI, per germline. The CDR3 here is CASSPSFSRRTDTSNEKLFF. The DNA for the CDR3 is TGTGCCAGCTCACCATCTTTCTCCCGTCGAACGGACACATCTAATGAAAAACTGTTTTTT.

The V call is TRBV5-1, the J call TRBJ1-1; D perhaps matches TRBD1 (6 bases). Deletions cut 0 bases from V and 10 bases from J, with 16 bases between. Germline V gene data show CDR1 as SGHRS and CDR2 as YFSETQ. The CDR3 is 14 amino acids. The CDR3 nucleotides read TGCGCCAGCAGCTTGGAGGCCCGGGGGGCAGGAGCTTTCTTT. Translated: CASSLEARGAGAFF.

The chain recombines TRBV7-2 with TRBJ1-2; 7 bases line up with TRBD1. The CDR3 is made up of 14 amino acids. The germline V gene has CDR1 SGHTA and CDR2 FQGNSA. Trimming cost V 0 bases and J 4 bases; bases outside gene matches: 2. CDR3 amino acids: CASSLAGGGYGYTF. CDR3 nucleotide sequence: TGTGCCAGCAGCTTAGCAGGGGGCGGCTATGGCTACACCTTC.

The chain joins TRBV6-5 to TRBJ1-2; 9 nucleotides align to TRBD1. The CDR3 has 13 residues. J lost 7 bases, V lost 4 bases, and 4 bases had no gene match. Looked up from germline, CDR1 is MNHEY and CDR2 is SVGAGI. The CDR3 DNA sequence: TGTGCCAGCAGTTTCACAGGGGGCCCTGGCTACACCTTC. This translates into CASSFTGGPGYTF.

The chain employs TRBV5-1 and TRBJ2-2; 10 nucleotides match TRBD1. Unmatched junction bases numbered 7, after V lost 2 bases and J lost 6 bases. Germline V gene sequence: CDR1 SGHRS, CDR2 YFSETQ. CDR3 length equals 16 residues. CDR3 region: CASSFGTGVTPGELFF. The CDR3 coding sequence is TGCGCCAGCAGCTTCGGGACAGGGGTAACCCCCGGGGAGCTGTTTTTT.